This paragraph covers one TCR beta chain sequence. Other DNA sequences of this sample code for an identical CDR3. This CDR3 has 16 residues. V gave up 0 bases and J gave up 4 bases, with 13 bases separating them. The germline CDR1 and CDR2 sequences are LNHDA and SQIVND (reference sequence). These data belong to a study of blood T cell repertoires in COVID-19. Authors' methods: Reference gene primer amplification yielded estimated nucleated cell counts. The repertoire was sequenced with immunoSEQ multiplex PCR; TCRdb's copy has only in-frame clones and lacks some. That table supplies the V and J calls and clone size; D and trimming were determined from the DNA. This sample has 350,000 to 400,000 clones, with more than 70% found just once.

Material for sequencing was peripheral blood. The origin of this receptor is a woman between 25 and 40 years old with COVID-19, enrolled during active disease. V is TRBV19 and J is TRBJ1-5; D is possibly TRBD1 (6 bases). The CDR3 spells CASSIDSGAWNQPQHF. The CDR3, as DNA: TGTGCCAGTAGTATAGATTCAGGGGCGTGGAATCAGCCCCAGCATTTT.